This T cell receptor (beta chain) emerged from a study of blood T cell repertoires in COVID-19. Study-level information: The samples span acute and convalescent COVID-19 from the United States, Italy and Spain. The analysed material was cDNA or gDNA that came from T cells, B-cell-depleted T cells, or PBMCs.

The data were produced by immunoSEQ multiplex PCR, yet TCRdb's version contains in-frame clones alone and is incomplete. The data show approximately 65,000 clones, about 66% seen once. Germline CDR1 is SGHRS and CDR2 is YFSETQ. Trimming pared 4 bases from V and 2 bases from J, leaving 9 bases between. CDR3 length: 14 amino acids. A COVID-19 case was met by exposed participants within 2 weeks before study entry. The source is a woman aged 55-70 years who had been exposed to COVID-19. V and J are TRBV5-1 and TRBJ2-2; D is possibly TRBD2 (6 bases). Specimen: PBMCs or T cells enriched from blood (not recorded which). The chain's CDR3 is CASSVGLNTGELFF. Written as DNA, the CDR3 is TGCGCCAGCAGCGTCGGACTAAACACCGGGGAGCTGTTTTTT.